This TCR beta chain was captured by sequencing in a study of Tregs in tolerant kidney transplant recipients. Findings and limits, study-wide: The small number of patients limits these findings pending further validation.

On this clone itself: Its antigen remains unknown. Sequencing ends 3 residues short of the CDR3 end; the germline J gene provides the rest.

Clones were read by immunoSEQ multiplex PCR, and TCRdb kept only the in-frame ones, dropping some. The sample table includes 15,000 or so clones. Germline V gene sequence: CDR1 SQVTM, CDR2 ANQGSEA. V was trimmed by 5 bases and J by 5 bases, leaving 10 bases between them. CDR3 length: 11 residues. The nonmyeloablative bone marrow transplants came from related graft donors, with transient mixed chimerism. Unstimulated Tregs (CD4+CD25+CD127-) and CD4+CD25- non-Tregs were sorted from PBMCs. This receptor was obtained from a human patient who received a combined kidney and bone marrow transplant. A subset of T cells may come from the graft donor. Source: CD8+ T cells from blood (PBMCs), taken 6 months after the transplant. The V gene is TRBV29-1, the J gene TRBJ2-7; D is uncertain. The sequenced part of the CDR3 DNA is TGCAGCGTTTTTACAGACCACGAG. The encoded protein is CSVFTDHE. The whole CDR3 is CSVFTDHEQYF.